The following is a TCR beta chain sequence with its context. The antigen is undetermined. In germline, CDR1 is MGHRA, CDR2 YSYEKL. The V gene lost 1 base and the J gene lost 0 bases, with 9 bases spanning the gap. The CDR3 runs 16 residues. The data derive from a study of shared clonotypes between healthy human individuals. Whole-study findings and limits: With several donors compared, around 5% of naive CD4 clonotypes were shared.

In the study's own analysis: ImmunoSEQ yielded junction-only sequences lacking quality scores, so filtering differed. Some clones are missing from TCRdb's copy, which holds only in-frame ones; the method was immunoSEQ multiplex PCR. That table is the source of V, J and clone size, and D and trimming were worked out from the DNA. The table has about 2 million clones, 90% to 95% seen once; the top ten hold 0.1% to 0.15%. The V call is TRBV4-1, the J call TRBJ2-2, with unresolved D. The sequence derives from a young man in good health. Material: naive CD4+ T cells sorted from blood. Subset specified: CD45RA+ positively selected. The CDR3, as DNA: TGCGCCAGCAGCCAAGGGAAGAACGCGAACACCGGGGAGCTGTTTTTT. Translated: CASSQGKNANTGELFF.